A single sample gave rise to the 23 T cell receptor beta chains below, sequenced in a study of blood T cell repertoires in COVID-19. Using immunoSEQ multiplex PCR, the repertoire was profiled, and TCRdb retains in-frame clones only, with some absent. Found here are some 120,000 clones, about 85% of them singletons; the top ten hold approximately 1.5%. The sample comprised peripheral blood. These receptors all stem from a man aged 40-50 years with acute or convalescent COVID-19.

V and J are TRBV7-8 and TRBJ1-1; no firm D call. Germline V gene lookup returns CDR1 SGHVS and CDR2 FQNEAQ. The CDR3 has 15 amino acids. V dropped 1 base and J dropped 0 bases, with 9 bases sitting between them. CDR3 in amino acids: CASSLGSRLNTEAFF. The CDR3 bases are TGTGCCAGCAGCTTAGGGTCGCGCCTGAACACTGAAGCTTTCTTT. Supplemented by reference TRBV7-8 and TRBJ1-1, the full variable domain reads GAGVSQSPRYKVAKRGQDVALRCDPISGHVSLFWYQQALGQGPEFLTYFQNEAQLDKSGLPSDRFFAERPEGSVSTLKIQRTQQEDSAVYLCASSLGSRLNTEAFFGQGTRLTVV.

This chain uses TRBV28 with TRBJ2-7, with 10 bases aligning to TRBD2. The CDR3 is 14 residues long. Trimming removed 2 bases from V and 6 bases from J; junction bases left unmatched: 4. Germline V gene data show CDR1 as MDHEN and CDR2 as SYDVKM. This CDR3 is CASSLPGLASEQYF. CDR3 nucleotides: TGTGCCAGCAGTTTACCGGGACTAGCGAGCGAGCAGTACTTC.

CDR3 coding DNA: TGTGCCAGCTCCCTGGCTTATGAGCAGTTCTTC. Encoded protein: CASSLAYEQFF. The genes are TRBV6-5 and TRBJ2-1, with D unresolved. Germline CDR1 and CDR2: MNHEY and SVGAGI. Trimming took 8 bases from V and 8 from J, leaving 10 bases between them. CDR3 length equals 11 residues.

The V and J genes are TRBV18 and TRBJ1-2; possible D gene TRBD1, 5 bases. V was clipped by 3 bases and J by 2 bases, with 13 bases between them. Germline V gene lookup returns CDR1 KGHSH and CDR2 LQKENI. This CDR3 has 15 amino acids. CDR3 protein: CASSPSAQGNYGYTF. CDR3 nucleotide sequence: TGTGCCAGCTCACCGTCGGCGCAGGGCAACTATGGCTACACCTTC.

V and J are TRBV2 and TRBJ2-1; weak D call: TRBD2 (5 bases). Germline-derived CDR1 and CDR2 are SNHLY and FYNNEI. The CDR3 has 17 amino acids. The V gene lost 8 bases and the J gene lost 5 bases, with 25 bases spanning the gap. CDR3 region: CASALGKWAERDNEQFF. The CDR3 DNA reads TGTGCCAGCGCCCTCGGGAAGTGGGCGGAGAGGGACAATGAGCAGTTCTTC.

The CDR3 loop is CASSEYGYRTEAFF. The CDR3 DNA is TGTGCCAGCAGTGAATACGGGTACCGTACTGAAGCTTTCTTT. V usage is TRBV6-1 and J usage is TRBJ1-1; no firm D call. Between the trimmed V and J ends, which lost 2 bases and 5 bases, there was a span of 12 bases. Germline assignment: CDR1 MNHNS and CDR2 SASEGT. The CDR3 runs to 14 residues.

J is TRBJ2-1 and V is TRBV19; TRBD2 might be the D (5 bases). The V end was cut by 4 bases, the J end by 9 bases, with 10 bases between. The CDR3 is made up of 12 amino acids. Germline CDR1 is LNHDA and CDR2 is SQIVND (reference sequence). CDR3: CASSNSGGEQFF. In nucleotides, the CDR3 is TGTGCCAGTAGTAACAGTGGAGGTGAGCAGTTCTTC.

In DNA form, the CDR3 reads TGTGCCAGCAGCAAAAGGGACAGGGCTTCCTATAATTCACCCCTCCACTTT. It specifies CASSKRDRASYNSPLHF. The gene calls are TRBV21-1 and TRBJ1-6; TRBD1 was called by the table and not checked on the DNA. TRBV21-1 is listed as a pseudogene. The CDR3 extends over 17 amino acids.

This clone was found once. The chain joins TRBV5-1 to TRBJ1-3; 7 bases map to TRBD1. The germline CDR1 and CDR2 sequences are SGHRS and YFSETQ. This CDR3 comprises 15 residues. V trimming: 4 bases; J trimming: 4 bases; junction bases outside the gene matches: 8. The CDR3 protein is CASSLTGSGGNTIYF. The CDR3 coding sequence is TGCGCCAGCAGCCTGACAGGGTCGGGAGGAAACACCATATATTTT.

This chain uses TRBV6-5 with TRBJ2-7, with TRBD1 matching over 9 bases. V was pared by 4 bases and J by 3 bases, with 7 bases of the junction left unmatched. CDR1 and CDR2 (germline): MNHEY, SVGAGI. The CDR3 consists of 15 residues. As DNA, the CDR3 is TGTGCCAGCAGTTGGCCCGGGACAGGGATCTACGAGCAGTACTTC. It translates to CASSWPGTGIYEQYF.

The chain carries TRBV2 and TRBJ2-1; 11 positions agree with TRBD2. Germline CDR1 SNHLY, CDR2 FYNNEI. There are 18 residues in the CDR3. J was trimmed by 3 bases and V by 8 bases; bases with no gene match: 15. The CDR3 is CASLLPPSSGRIYNEQFF. In nucleotides, the CDR3 is TGTGCCAGCCTTCTTCCCCCCTCTAGCGGGAGGATCTACAATGAGCAGTTCTTC.

The chain links TRBV6-4 to TRBJ2-3; TRBD2 matches at 10 bases. The CDR3 totals 16 residues. The germline V gene has CDR1 MRHNA and CDR2 SNTAGT. The V gene end was trimmed by 4 bases and the J gene end by 1 base; junction bases not matched to a gene: 5. CDR3 region: CASSVASGRGTDTQYF. CDR3 sequence (DNA): TGTGCCAGCAGTGTGGCTAGCGGGAGAGGCACAGATACGCAGTATTTT.

The chain is built from TRBV5-5 and TRBJ1-6; D not resolved. The CDR3 loop spans 13 amino acids. Germline V gene data show CDR1 as SGHKS and CDR2 as YYEKEE (reference sequence). V shed 4 bases and J shed 5 bases, with 7 bases lying between them. For the CDR3, the DNA is TGTGCCAGCAGCCGAATAGATAATTCACCCCTCCACTTT. Translated, it gives CASSRIDNSPLHF. Combining the CDR3 with reference TRBV5-5 and TRBJ1-6 gives the whole variable domain DAGVTQSPTHLIKTRGQQVTLRCSPISGHKSVSWYQQVLGQGPQFIFQYYEKEERGRGNFPDRFSARQFPNYSSELNVNALLLGDSALYLCASSRIDNSPLHFGNGTRLTVT.

This CDR3 reads CASGLYSGNTIYF. The CDR3 nucleotides are TGTGCCAGCGGACTCTACTCTGGAAACACCATATATTTT. V and J are TRBV3-1 (or the pseudogene TRBV3-2) and TRBJ1-3; D gene uncertain. This CDR3 is built from 13 residues. CDR1 LGHDT and CDR2 YNNKEL come from the germline V gene (reference sequence). Trimming shortened V by 8 bases and J by 0 bases, and 8 bases separated the two germline ends.

This clone was observed a handful of times. The chain combines TRBV4-1 with TRBJ2-6; a possible D gene is TRBD2 (7 bases). CDR3 length: 17 amino acids. CDR1 and CDR2 (germline): MGHRA, YSYEKL. V lost 4 bases and J lost 0, with 13 bases in between. The CDR3 loop reads CASSPRGGGSGANVLTF. In nucleotides, the CDR3 is TGCGCCAGCAGCCCCCGAGGGGGGGGCTCTGGGGCCAACGTCCTGACTTTC.

The rearrangement joins TRBV29-1 to TRBJ1-4; D perhaps matches TRBD1 (6 bases). This CDR3 is built from 15 residues. Looked up from germline, CDR1 is SQVTM and CDR2 is ANQGSEA. V lost 4 bases and J 7 bases, leaving 19 bases between the germline ends. The CDR3 protein is CSVGRTANWGEKLFF. CDR3 bases: TGCAGCGTTGGGCGGACAGCCAATTGGGGTGAAAAACTGTTTTTT.

The chain has TRBV2 and TRBJ2-2; D may be TRBD2 (6 bases). The CDR3 consists of 15 residues. Trimming left V 7 bases short and J 2 bases short, with 14 bases between. Per germline, CDR1 SNHLY and CDR2 FYNNEI. CDR3 sequence: CASKLRTINTGELFF. CDR3 coding DNA: TGTGCCAGCAAACTGAGGACTATTAACACCGGGGAGCTGTTTTTT. Full variable domain (missing parts from reference TRBV2 and TRBJ2-2): EPEVTQTPSHQVTQMGQEVILRCVPISNHLYFYWYRQILGQKVEFLVSFYNNEISEKSEIFDDQFSVERPDGSNFTLKIRSTKLEDSAMYFCASKLRTINTGELFFGEGSRLTVL.

This chain joins TRBV12-3 or TRBV12-4 and TRBJ1-3; D gene uncertain. V was clipped by 3 bases and J by 4 bases, with 7 bases between them. The CDR3 consists of 13 residues. For the CDR3, the DNA is TGTGCCAGCAGTTTGGCGGCCGGAAACACCATATATTTT. It specifies CASSLAAGNTIYF.

The CDR3: CASSQDGAQAAFF. In DNA, the CDR3 is TGTGCCAGCAGCCAAGATGGGGCTCAAGCGGCTTTCTTT. V is TRBV3-1 (or the pseudogene TRBV3-2) and J is TRBJ1-1; tentatively, D is TRBD1 (5 bases). The CDR3 loop spans 13 amino acids. Trimming took off 0 bases at V and 11 bases at J, with 13 bases between the two ends. Germline V gene data show CDR1 as LGHDT and CDR2 as YNNKEL (reference sequence).

This clone was observed a few times. The V and J genes are TRBV12-3 or TRBV12-4 and TRBJ1-1, with D uncertain. The CDR3 is 12 amino acids. Trimming pared 5 bases from V and 6 bases from J, leaving 10 bases between. The CDR3 nucleotides are TGTGCCAGCAGTCCGACTTGGGCTGAAGCTTTCTTT. Translated, it gives CASSPTWAEAFF.

The genes are TRBV4-1 and TRBJ2-1; 13 bases align to TRBD2. Germline CDR1 is MGHRA and CDR2 is YSYEKL. The J segment lost 7 bases and the V segment lost 4 bases, leaving 10 bases of the junction unmatched. This CDR3 is built from 17 residues. This CDR3 is CASSRGLAGVSQNEQFF. The CDR3 nucleotides are TGCGCCAGCAGCCGCGGACTAGCGGGAGTATCCCAGAATGAGCAGTTCTTC.

The chain is built from TRBV6-1 and TRBJ1-4; possible D gene TRBD1, 5 bases. Germline-derived CDR1 and CDR2 are MNHNS and SASEGT. This CDR3 contains 15 residues. V was shortened by 5 bases and J by 2 bases, with 12 bases between the two germline ends. The CDR3 loop is CASSPAGPTNEKLFF. The CDR3 DNA follows: TGTGCCAGCAGTCCCGCGGGGCCCACTAATGAAAAACTGTTTTTT.

This rearrangement joins TRBV7-9 to TRBJ2-2, with 10 nucleotides matching TRBD2. V lost 5 bases to trimming and J lost 7 bases; unmatched junction nucleotides: 7. Germline V gene data show CDR1 as SEHNR and CDR2 as FQNEAQ (reference sequence). This CDR3 has 15 amino acids. In DNA, the CDR3 is TGTGCCAGCAGCCCACCACTAGCGGGAATCGGGGAGCTGTTTTTT. Translating gives CASSPPLAGIGELFF.